The source of this TCR beta chain is a study of T cell responses to AZD1222 COVID-19 vaccine. Findings and limits, study-wide: Donors, mostly white British, included more females; clonal diversity was possibly underestimated. Spike-specific TCR depth and breadth grew after two AZD1222 doses.

Regarding this clone: Its antigen remains unidentified.

CDR3 length: 12 amino acids. V dropped 4 bases and J dropped 7 bases, with 10 bases sitting between them. CDR1 is MNHEY and CDR2 is SMNVEV in the germline V gene (reference sequence). Sequencing used immunoSEQ multiplex PCR; TCRdb keeps in-frame clones, though not all of them. The sample has about 69,000 clones, 83% seen once. The source was peripheral blood, collected 28 days after the second AZD1222 dose. The gene calls are TRBV27 and TRBJ1-1, with D tentatively TRBD1 (5 bases). The TCR sequence derives from an adult who received the AZD1222 COVID-19 vaccine. For the CDR3, the DNA is TGTGCCAGCAGTTCAACGACAGTTGAAGCTTTCTTT. This gives the protein CASSSTTVEAFF.